The T cell receptor (beta chain) under discussion was sequenced for a study of shared clonotypes between healthy human individuals. Regarding this clone: Its antigen is currently unknown.

The naive CD8 subset, CD45RO-negative cells positively selected for CCR7, excluded terminally differentiated effector memory CD45RA+ cells. V dropped 0 bases and J dropped 6 bases, with 6 bases sitting between them. The CDR3 is 12 amino acids. Germline loops: CDR1 MNHEY, CDR2 SVGAGI. Broader study findings: Generation probabilities of non-shared clonotypes were lower (relative to those shared by all four donors).

Profiled with immunoSEQ multiplex PCR; TCRdb holds only in-frame clones, not every one. The sample consists of about 2.2 million clones, roughly 95% of them appearing once. The V call is TRBV6-5, the J call TRBJ2-7, with unresolved D. The source material was naive CD8+ T cells from PBMCs. This clonotype was sampled from a man aged 18 to 30 in good health. Some clones in this sample may be carry-over from other donors' samples. This CDR3 reads CASSYSNGEQYF. Here the CDR3 DNA reads TGTGCCAGCAGTTACTCTAATGGCGAGCAGTACTTC.